The rows below give T cell receptor beta chains drawn from one sample of a study of blood T cell repertoires in COVID-19. The data were produced by immunoSEQ multiplex PCR, yet TCRdb's version contains in-frame clones alone and is incomplete. The repertoire includes about 130,000 clones, approximately 74% of them detected once, and 6% sits in the top ten. The specimen was peripheral blood. The receptors shown here come from a man older than 75 with COVID-19, enrolled during active disease. CDR3s include the opening cysteine and the closing phenylalanine or tryptophan. A D gene is named only where the DNA matches it firmly. The listing skips clone size in some rows; elsewhere it reads once, few, many or a size class.

clone size: NA; J gene: TRBJ1-1; V gene: TRBV6-2/TRBV6-3; D gene: TRBD1; CDR3 protein: CASSSGTGKTEAFF; CDR3 DNA: TGTGCCAGCAGCTCCGGGACAGGGAAGACTGAAGCTTTCTTT
clone size: NA; J gene: TRBJ2-3; V gene: TRBV5-1; D gene: NA; CDR3 protein: CASRAKEGSDTQYF; CDR3 DNA: TGCGCCAGCAGAGCGAAAGAGGGATCAGATACGCAGTATTTT
clone size: NA; J gene: TRBJ2-3; V gene: TRBV7-9; D gene: NA; CDR3 protein: CASSLVEDTQYF; CDR3 DNA: TGTGCCAGCAGCTTAGTAGAAGATACGCAGTATTTT
clone size: NA; J gene: TRBJ1-1; V gene: TRBV30; D gene: NA; CDR3 protein: CAWSVLWGGAFF; CDR3 DNA: TGTGCCTGGAGTGTACTGTGGGGGGGGGCTTTCTTT
clone size: NA; J gene: TRBJ1-2; V gene: TRBV5-5; D gene: TRBD1; CDR3 protein: CASSLVDRGLISYGYTF; CDR3 DNA: TGTGCCAGCAGCTTGGTAGACAGGGGGCTTATCAGCTATGGCTACACCTTC
clone size: NA; J gene: TRBJ2-1; V gene: TRBV19; D gene: TRBD1; CDR3 protein: CASSILTGQGAYNEQFF; CDR3 DNA: TGTGCCAGTAGTATTCTGACGGGACAGGGGGCTTACAATGAGCAGTTCTTC
clone size: few; J gene: TRBJ1-1; V gene: TRBV6-6; D gene: NA; CDR3 protein: CASTPRVNTEAFF; CDR3 DNA: TGTGCCAGCACTCCTCGGGTGAACACTGAAGCTTTCTTT
clone size: NA; J gene: TRBJ1-5; V gene: TRBV6-2/TRBV6-3; D gene: NA; CDR3 protein: CASSGDTQAQPQHF; CDR3 DNA: TGTGCCAGCAGCGGGGACACCCAGGCTCAGCCCCAGCATTTT
clone size: NA; J gene: TRBJ2-3; V gene: TRBV7-9; D gene: NA; CDR3 protein: CASSHRLVLTDTQYF; CDR3 DNA: TGTGCCAGCAGCCATCGTCTAGTTCTCACAGATACGCAGTATTTT
clone size: NA; J gene: TRBJ2-7; V gene: TRBV12-3/TRBV12-4; D gene: TRBD1; CDR3 protein: CASSPTGGYEQYF; CDR3 DNA: TGTGCCAGCAGCCCGACAGGGGGCTACGAGCAGTACTTC
clone size: few; J gene: TRBJ2-1; V gene: TRBV27; D gene: TRBD2; CDR3 protein: CASRPSYGRAIEQFF; CDR3 DNA: TGTGCCAGCAGGCCCTCTTACGGGAGGGCCATTGAGCAGTTCTTC
clone size: NA; J gene: TRBJ2-7; V gene: TRBV5-1; D gene: TRBD1; CDR3 protein: CASSLDGTGYYEQYF; CDR3 DNA: TGCGCCAGCAGCTTGGACGGGACAGGTTACTACGAGCAGTACTTC
clone size: once; J gene: TRBJ1-5; V gene: TRBV6-1; D gene: NA; CDR3 protein: CASSETGRGRNQPQHF; CDR3 DNA: TGTGCCAGCAGTGAAACGGGGCGGGGGAGGAATCAGCCCCAGCATTTT
clone size: NA; J gene: TRBJ2-3; V gene: TRBV9; D gene: NA; CDR3 protein: CASSVEGGSGTDTQYF; CDR3 DNA: TGTGCCAGCAGCGTAGAAGGAGGGAGTGGCACAGATACGCAGTATTTT
clone size: NA; J gene: TRBJ1-5; V gene: TRBV18; D gene: NA; CDR3 protein: CASSIQGDQPQHF; CDR3 DNA: TGTGCCAGCTCTATTCAAGGGGATCAGCCCCAGCATTTT
clone size: NA; J gene: TRBJ2-1; V gene: TRBV18; D gene: TRBD2; CDR3 protein: CASSPRLAGGLDEQFF; CDR3 DNA: TGTGCCAGCTCACCAAGGCTAGCGGGAGGGCTGGATGAGCAGTTCTTC
clone size: many; J gene: TRBJ2-1; V gene: TRBV5-4; D gene: NA; CDR3 protein: CASSPGEDYNEQFF; CDR3 DNA: TGTGCCAGCAGCCCGGGAGAGGATTACAATGAGCAGTTCTTC
clone size: NA; J gene: TRBJ1-2; V gene: TRBV10-3; D gene: TRBD1; CDR3 protein: CAISEGQGDYGYTF; CDR3 DNA: TGTGCCATCAGTGAGGGACAGGGAGACTATGGCTACACCTTC
clone size: NA; J gene: TRBJ1-5; V gene: TRBV2; D gene: NA; CDR3 protein: CASSELGGNQPQHF; CDR3 DNA: TGTGCCAGCAGTGAGTTAGGGGGCAATCAGCCCCAGCATTTT
clone size: NA; J gene: TRBJ1-2; V gene: TRBV18; D gene: TRBD1; CDR3 protein: CASSPTTGPYGYTF; CDR3 DNA: TGTGCCAGCTCACCCACGACAGGGCCTTATGGCTACACCTTC
clone size: NA; J gene: TRBJ2-5; V gene: TRBV19; D gene: TRBD1; CDR3 protein: CASSRDRGDETQYF; CDR3 DNA: TGTGCCAGTAGTAGAGACAGGGGCGATGAGACCCAGTACTTC
clone size: NA; J gene: TRBJ1-3; V gene: TRBV5-1; D gene: NA; CDR3 protein: CASSFTGSPTSSGNTIYF; CDR3 DNA: TGCGCCAGCAGCTTTACCGGGTCCCCAACGAGTTCTGGAAACACCATATATTTT
clone size: NA; J gene: TRBJ2-7; V gene: TRBV3-1/TRBV3-2; D gene: NA; CDR3 protein: CASSQGTPLSYEQYF; CDR3 DNA: TGTGCCAGCAGCCAGGGGACACCACTCTCGTACGAGCAGTACTTC
clone size: once; J gene: TRBJ2-7; V gene: TRBV28; D gene: NA; CDR3 protein: CASSFNRGGSYEQYF; CDR3 DNA: TGTGCCAGCAGTTTCAACAGGGGGGGATCCTACGAGCAGTACTTC
clone size: NA; J gene: TRBJ1-5; V gene: TRBV7-8; D gene: NA; CDR3 protein: CASSLERAGWPQHF; CDR3 DNA: TGTGCCAGCAGCTTAGAAAGGGCAGGGTGGCCCCAGCATTTT
clone size: NA; J gene: TRBJ1-4; V gene: TRBV6-6; D gene: NA; CDR3 protein: CASSYSEKLFF; CDR3 DNA: TGTGCCAGCAGTTACAGCGAAAAACTGTTTTTT
clone size: NA; J gene: TRBJ1-5; V gene: TRBV27; D gene: TRBD1; CDR3 protein: CASSLTPGGASQPQHF; CDR3 DNA: TGTGCCAGCAGTTTAACCCCAGGGGGCGCGAGCCAGCCCCAGCATTTT
clone size: NA; J gene: TRBJ1-2; V gene: TRBV19; D gene: TRBD1; CDR3 protein: CASSLLQGANTF; CDR3 DNA: TGTGCCAGTTCTCTACTCCAGGGGGCGAATACCTTC
clone size: NA; J gene: TRBJ2-1; V gene: TRBV29-1; D gene: NA; CDR3 protein: CSVESALSRRFF; CDR3 DNA: TGCAGCGTTGAATCGGCCCTTTCTCGGAGGTTCTTC
clone size: medium-sized; J gene: TRBJ2-7; V gene: TRBV5-6; D gene: TRBD1; CDR3 protein: CASSLGGAEYEQYF; CDR3 DNA: TGTGCCAGCAGCTTAGGGGGCGCAGAATACGAGCAGTACTTC
clone size: NA; J gene: TRBJ1-1; V gene: TRBV14; D gene: TRBD1; CDR3 protein: CASSLGGTGGPARRNEFF; CDR3 DNA: TGTGCCAGCAGCCTCGGCGGGACAGGGGGCCCCGCAAGGCGGAACGAGTTCTTT
clone size: few; J gene: TRBJ1-5; V gene: TRBV7-2; D gene: NA; CDR3 protein: CASSSPGFQPQHF; CDR3 DNA: TGTGCCAGCAGCTCCCCGGGGTTTCAGCCCCAGCATTTT
clone size: once; J gene: TRBJ1-1; V gene: TRBV5-1; D gene: TRBD1; CDR3 protein: CASSRPGTDNTEAFF; CDR3 DNA: TGCGCCAGCAGCCGTCCCGGGACAGATAACACTGAAGCTTTCTTT
clone size: NA; J gene: TRBJ1-2; V gene: TRBV21-1; D gene: NA; CDR3 protein: CASSSQSLGQLYGYTF; CDR3 DNA: TGTGCCAGCAGCAGCCAAAGCCTGGGACAGCTCTATGGCTACACCTTC
clone size: NA; J gene: TRBJ1-5; V gene: TRBV15; D gene: NA; CDR3 protein: CATSRDRQISNQPQHF; CDR3 DNA: TGTGCCACCAGCAGAGATAGACAGATAAGCAATCAGCCCCAGCATTTT
clone size: few; J gene: TRBJ2-3; V gene: TRBV6-5; D gene: NA; CDR3 protein: CASSGTSYTQYF; CDR3 DNA: TGTGCCAGCAGCGGGACATCTTATACGCAGTATTTT
clone size: few; J gene: TRBJ2-5; V gene: TRBV29-1; D gene: TRBD2; CDR3 protein: CSPTSGSRETQYF; CDR3 DNA: TGCAGCCCGACTAGCGGCTCTCGGGAGACCCAGTACTTC
clone size: NA; J gene: TRBJ1-4; V gene: TRBV27; D gene: TRBD1; CDR3 protein: CASSSRQGSNEKLFF; CDR3 DNA: TGTGCCAGCAGTTCTCGACAGGGGTCTAATGAAAAACTGTTTTTT
clone size: NA; J gene: TRBJ2-2; V gene: TRBV9; D gene: TRBD1; CDR3 protein: CASSVATGQPGELFF; CDR3 DNA: TGTGCCAGCAGCGTAGCGACAGGGCAACCCGGGGAGCTGTTTTTT
clone size: few; J gene: TRBJ1-3; V gene: TRBV28; D gene: TRBD1; CDR3 protein: CASSETGGSGNTIYF; CDR3 DNA: TGTGCCAGCAGTGAAACAGGGGGCTCTGGAAACACCATATATTTT
clone size: many; J gene: TRBJ2-2; V gene: TRBV4-1; D gene: NA; CDR3 protein: CASSQERGTGELFF; CDR3 DNA: TGCGCCAGCAGCCAAGAGAGGGGGACCGGGGAGCTGTTTTTT
clone size: NA; J gene: TRBJ1-5; V gene: TRBV19; D gene: TRBD1; CDR3 protein: CASRMVQGINQPQHF; CDR3 DNA: TGTGCCAGTAGAATGGTACAGGGGATCAATCAGCCCCAGCATTTT
clone size: NA; J gene: TRBJ2-1; V gene: TRBV7-9; D gene: TRBD2; CDR3 protein: CASSLVGPGGSYNEQFF; CDR3 DNA: TGTGCCAGCAGCTTAGTGGGCCCGGGAGGGAGCTACAATGAGCAGTTCTTC
clone size: NA; J gene: TRBJ2-3; V gene: TRBV2; D gene: TRBD2; CDR3 protein: CASNSGRWADTQYF; CDR3 DNA: TGTGCCAGCAACAGCGGGAGGTGGGCAGATACGCAGTATTTT
clone size: once; J gene: TRBJ1-2; V gene: TRBV3-1/TRBV3-2; D gene: NA; CDR3 protein: CASSRQGYGYTF; CDR3 DNA: TGTGCCAGCAGCCGACAAGGCTATGGCTACACCTTC
clone size: NA; J gene: TRBJ2-2; V gene: TRBV7-2; D gene: TRBD2; CDR3 protein: CASSRGTSGAGELFF; CDR3 DNA: TGTGCCAGCAGTAGAGGGACTAGCGGGGCCGGGGAGCTGTTTTTT
clone size: NA; J gene: TRBJ1-1; V gene: TRBV25-1; D gene: TRBD1; CDR3 protein: CASSADRVVNTEAFF; CDR3 DNA: TGTGCCAGCAGTGCGGACAGGGTCGTTAACACTGAAGCTTTCTTT
clone size: NA; J gene: TRBJ2-5; V gene: TRBV7-3; D gene: NA; CDR3 protein: CASSFAGGETQYF; CDR3 DNA: TGTGCCAGCAGCTTCGCAGGCGGGGAGACCCAGTACTTC
clone size: NA; J gene: TRBJ1-5; V gene: TRBV28; D gene: NA; CDR3 protein: CASSFGSGVFNQPQHF; CDR3 DNA: TGTGCCAGCAGTTTCGGGTCAGGGGTGTTCAATCAGCCCCAGCATTTT
clone size: once; J gene: TRBJ1-2; V gene: TRBV5-6; D gene: NA; CDR3 protein: CASSSFGGYTF; CDR3 DNA: TGTGCCAGCAGCTCATTCGGGGGCTACACCTTC
clone size: NA; J gene: TRBJ1-4; V gene: TRBV7-8; D gene: TRBD1; CDR3 protein: CASSSQRGLEEKLFF; CDR3 DNA: TGTGCCAGCAGCTCCCAGAGGGGGCTAGAGGAAAAACTGTTTTTT
clone size: NA; J gene: TRBJ1-2; V gene: TRBV28; D gene: NA; CDR3 protein: CASSLGQFYGYTF; CDR3 DNA: TGTGCCAGCAGTTTAGGACAGTTCTATGGCTACACCTTC
clone size: many; J gene: TRBJ2-7; V gene: TRBV11-2; D gene: NA; CDR3 protein: CATSEGRDEQYF; CDR3 DNA: TGTGCCACTTCGGAGGGGAGAGACGAGCAGTACTTC
clone size: once; J gene: TRBJ1-1; V gene: TRBV2; D gene: NA; CDR3 protein: CASRIGQGGNTEAFF; CDR3 DNA: TGTGCCAGCAGGATAGGTCAGGGAGGGAACACTGAAGCTTTCTTT
clone size: NA; J gene: TRBJ2-7; V gene: TRBV10-3; D gene: NA; CDR3 protein: CAISESSPRDYEQYF; CDR3 DNA: TGTGCCATCAGTGAGTCGAGCCCCAGGGATTACGAGCAGTACTTC
clone size: NA; J gene: TRBJ1-6; V gene: TRBV10-3; D gene: NA; CDR3 protein: CAIGDSSTNSPLHF; CDR3 DNA: TGTGCCATCGGTGACAGTTCCACTAATTCACCCCTCCACTTT